What follows is one TCR beta chain and its context. Sequencing used immunoSEQ multiplex PCR; TCRdb keeps in-frame clones, though not all of them. In the table there are about 600,000 clones, around 95% of which are singletons. These data are taken from a study of shared clonotypes between healthy human individuals. Background on the study: The plates for each donor numbered three CD4 naive, three CD4 memory, two CD8 naive and one CD8 memory.

Naive CD8 populations comprised CD45RO-negative cells positively selected for CCR7, excluding terminally differentiated effector memory CD45RA+ cells. V lost 3 bases, J lost 6 bases, and 0 bases stayed unmatched. The CDR3 length is 12 residues. Germline V gene lookup returns CDR1 LNHDA and CDR2 SQIVND (reference sequence). The chain couples TRBV19 to TRBJ2-7; TRBD2 matches at 9 bases. Sample: naive CD8+ T cells sorted from blood. This clonotype was obtained from a woman under 40 in good health. CDR3 loop: CASSMGLAEQYF. Here the CDR3 DNA reads TGTGCCAGTAGTATGGGACTAGCCGAGCAGTACTTC.